Detailed here is one T cell receptor (beta chain). Its antigen is as yet unknown. This record belongs to a study of spatial heterogeneity in lung cancer. The wider study: In raw reads, more than 8.5 appearances on average were recorded for each unique TCR and UMI combination. The study's findings and limits: Ubiquitous expanded tumor TCRs showed up in blood more at resection than follow-up.

The CDR3 contains 15 residues. The germline V gene has CDR1 SGHTA and CDR2 FQGNSA. J lost 7 bases, V lost 1 base, and 7 bases had no gene match. Regarding time point: sample taken at primary tumor resection. In each case, whole RNA from tumor, nontumor lung or frozen PBMC was sequenced unsorted. TCRdb re-called the 5' RACE reads with MiXCR, one entry per CDR3 protein. The data contain approximately 12,000 distinct CDR3 sequences, 13% to 15% of them seen just once; the ten biggest clones take up roughly 2.4%. Specimen: PBMCs, collected at surgery. This TCR was recovered from a female donor with early-stage non-small cell lung cancer. The V gene is TRBV7-2, the J gene TRBJ2-1; 7 bases agree with TRBD2. The CDR3 bases are TGTGCCAGCAGCTTAGGAACTAGCGCCTGGAATGAGCAGTTCTTC. This translates into CASSLGTSAWNEQFF.